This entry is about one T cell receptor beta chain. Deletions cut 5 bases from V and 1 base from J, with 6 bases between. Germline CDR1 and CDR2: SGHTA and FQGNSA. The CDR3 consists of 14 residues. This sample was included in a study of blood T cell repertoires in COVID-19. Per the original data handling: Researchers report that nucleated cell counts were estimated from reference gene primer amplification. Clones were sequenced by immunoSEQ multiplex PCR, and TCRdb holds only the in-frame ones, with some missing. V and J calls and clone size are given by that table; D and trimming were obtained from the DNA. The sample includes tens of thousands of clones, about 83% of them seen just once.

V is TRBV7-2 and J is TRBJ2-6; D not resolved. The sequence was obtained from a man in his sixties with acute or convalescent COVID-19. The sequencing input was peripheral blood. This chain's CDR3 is CASSPRSGANVLTF. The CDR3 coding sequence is TGTGCCAGCAGCCCCAGGTCTGGGGCCAACGTCCTGACTTTC.